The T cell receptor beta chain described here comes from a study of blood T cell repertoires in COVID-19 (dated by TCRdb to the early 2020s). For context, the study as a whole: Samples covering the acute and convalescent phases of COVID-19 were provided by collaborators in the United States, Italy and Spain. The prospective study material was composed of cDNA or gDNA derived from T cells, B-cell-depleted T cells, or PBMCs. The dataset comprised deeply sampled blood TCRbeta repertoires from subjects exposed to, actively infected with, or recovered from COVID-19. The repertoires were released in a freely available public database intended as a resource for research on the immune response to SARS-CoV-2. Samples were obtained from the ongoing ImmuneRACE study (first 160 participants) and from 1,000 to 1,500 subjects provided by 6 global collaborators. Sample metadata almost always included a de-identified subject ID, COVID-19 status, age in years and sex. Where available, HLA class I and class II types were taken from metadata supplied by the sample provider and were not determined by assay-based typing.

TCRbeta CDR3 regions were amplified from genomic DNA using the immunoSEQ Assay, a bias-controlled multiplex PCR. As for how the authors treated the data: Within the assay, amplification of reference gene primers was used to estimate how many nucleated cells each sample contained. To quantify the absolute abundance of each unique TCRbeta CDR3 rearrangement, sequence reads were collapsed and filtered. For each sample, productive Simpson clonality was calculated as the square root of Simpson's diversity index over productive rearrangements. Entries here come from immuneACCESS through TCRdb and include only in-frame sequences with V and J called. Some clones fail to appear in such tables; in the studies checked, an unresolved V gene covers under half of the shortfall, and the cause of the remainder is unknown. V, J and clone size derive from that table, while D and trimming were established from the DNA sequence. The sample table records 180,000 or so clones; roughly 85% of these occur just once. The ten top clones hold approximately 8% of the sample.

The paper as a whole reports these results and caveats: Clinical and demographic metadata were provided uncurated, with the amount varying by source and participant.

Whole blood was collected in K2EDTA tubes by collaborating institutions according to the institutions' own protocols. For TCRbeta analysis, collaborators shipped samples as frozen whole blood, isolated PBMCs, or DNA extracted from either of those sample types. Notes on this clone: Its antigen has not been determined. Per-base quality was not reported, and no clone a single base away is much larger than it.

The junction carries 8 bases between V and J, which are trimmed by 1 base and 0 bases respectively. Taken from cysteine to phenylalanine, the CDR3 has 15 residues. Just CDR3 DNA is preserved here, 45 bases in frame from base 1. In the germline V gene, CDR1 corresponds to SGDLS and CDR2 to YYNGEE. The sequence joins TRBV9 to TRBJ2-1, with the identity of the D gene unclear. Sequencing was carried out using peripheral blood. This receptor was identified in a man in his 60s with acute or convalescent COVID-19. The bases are TGTGCCAGCAGCGTAAGTCCGGGCTCCTACAATGAGCAGTTCTTC. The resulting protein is CASSVSPGSYNEQFF.